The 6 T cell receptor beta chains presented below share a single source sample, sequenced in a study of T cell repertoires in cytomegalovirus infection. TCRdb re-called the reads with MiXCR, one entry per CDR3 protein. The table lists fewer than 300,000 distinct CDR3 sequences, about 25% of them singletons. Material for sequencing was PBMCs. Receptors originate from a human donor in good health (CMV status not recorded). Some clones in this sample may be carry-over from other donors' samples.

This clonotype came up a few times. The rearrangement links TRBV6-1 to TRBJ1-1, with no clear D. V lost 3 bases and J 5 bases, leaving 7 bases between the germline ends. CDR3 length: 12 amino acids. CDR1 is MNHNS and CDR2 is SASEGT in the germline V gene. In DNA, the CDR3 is TGTGCCAGCAGTGACCCCGGTACTGAAGCTTTCTTT. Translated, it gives CASSDPGTEAFF.

The CDR3 is CASSLGNSGSYTQYF. Written as DNA, the CDR3 is TGTGCCAGCAGCTTGGGTAATAGCGGGAGCTATACGCAGTATTTT. The genes are TRBV5-6 and TRBJ2-3; 9 bases map to TRBD2. The CDR3 is made up of 15 amino acids. V gave up 0 bases and J gave up 7 bases; unmatched junction bases: 6. Germline CDR1 is SGHDT and CDR2 is YYEEEE.

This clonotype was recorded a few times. DNA for the CDR3: TGTGCCTGGAGTAGGGCAGGTTCCACCGGGGAGCTGTTTTTT. This codes for CAWSRAGSTGELFF. The rearrangement uses TRBV30 and TRBJ2-2; D is unresolved. The V end was cut by 2 bases, the J end by 4 bases, with 11 bases between. The V gene's germline CDR1 is GTSNPN and CDR2 SVGIG (reference sequence). There are 14 residues in the CDR3.

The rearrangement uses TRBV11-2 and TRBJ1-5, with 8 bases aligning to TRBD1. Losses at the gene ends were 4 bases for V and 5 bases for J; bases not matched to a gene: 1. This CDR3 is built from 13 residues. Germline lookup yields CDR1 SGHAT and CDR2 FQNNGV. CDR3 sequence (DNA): TGTGCCAGCAGCTCGACAGGGGATCAGCCCCAGCATTTT. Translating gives CASSSTGDQPQHF.

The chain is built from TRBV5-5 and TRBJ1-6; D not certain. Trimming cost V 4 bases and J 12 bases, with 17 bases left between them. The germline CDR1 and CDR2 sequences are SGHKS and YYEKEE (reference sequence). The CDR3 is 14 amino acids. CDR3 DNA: TGTGCCAGCAGCCCCCCTGGAGAGGGATTACCCCTCCACTTT. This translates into CASSPPGEGLPLHF.

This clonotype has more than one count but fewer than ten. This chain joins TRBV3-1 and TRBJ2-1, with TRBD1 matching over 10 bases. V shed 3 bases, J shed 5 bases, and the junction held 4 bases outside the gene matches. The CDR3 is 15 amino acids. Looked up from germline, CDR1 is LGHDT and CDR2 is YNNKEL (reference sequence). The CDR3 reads CASSHSTGGHNEQFF. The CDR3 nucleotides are TGTGCCAGCAGCCACTCGACAGGGGGCCACAATGAGCAGTTCTTC.